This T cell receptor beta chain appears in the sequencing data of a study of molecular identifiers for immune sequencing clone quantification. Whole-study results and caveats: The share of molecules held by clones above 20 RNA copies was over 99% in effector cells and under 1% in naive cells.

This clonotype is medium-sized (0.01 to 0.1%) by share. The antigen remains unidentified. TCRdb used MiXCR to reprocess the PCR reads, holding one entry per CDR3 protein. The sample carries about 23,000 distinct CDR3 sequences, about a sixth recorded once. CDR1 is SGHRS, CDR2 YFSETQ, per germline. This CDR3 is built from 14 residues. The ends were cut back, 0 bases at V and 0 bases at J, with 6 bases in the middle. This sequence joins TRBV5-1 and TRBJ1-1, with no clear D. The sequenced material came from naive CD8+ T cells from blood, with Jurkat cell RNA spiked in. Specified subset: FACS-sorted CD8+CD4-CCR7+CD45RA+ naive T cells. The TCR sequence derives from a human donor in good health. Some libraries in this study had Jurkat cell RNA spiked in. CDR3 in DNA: TGCGCCAGCAGCTTGGTTTCAGTGAACACTGAAGCTTTCTTT. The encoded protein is CASSLVSVNTEAFF.